These 9 T cell receptor beta chains originate from one sample sequenced in a study of blood T cell repertoires in COVID-19. Profiling relied on immunoSEQ multiplex PCR, and the TCRdb table lists in-frame clones only, not all of them. The data show tens of thousands of clones, roughly nine tenths seen once. The sequenced material came from peripheral blood. These receptors all come from a man in his forties or fifties with active COVID-19.

The gene calls are TRBV30 and TRBJ1-2; 7 nucleotides match TRBD1. Germline V gene lookup returns CDR1 GTSNPN and CDR2 SVGIG (reference sequence). The CDR3 sequence is 14 residues long. With V trimmed by 3 bases and J by 6 bases, 10 bases remained unmatched. The CDR3 bases are TGTGCCTGGAGGCTGGCAGGGGGATATGATGGCTACACCTTC. Protein product: CAWRLAGGYDGYTF. The variable domain in full, completed from reference TRBV30 and TRBJ1-2, reads SQTIHQWPATLVQPVGSPLSLECTVEGTSNPNLYWYRQAAGRGLQLLFYSVGIGQISSEVPQNLSASRPQDRQFILSSKKLLLSDSGFYLCAWRLAGGYDGYTFGSGTRLTVV.

This chain connects TRBV5-6 to TRBJ1-2; possible D gene TRBD1, 6 bases. Germline lookup yields CDR1 SGHDT and CDR2 YYEEEE. The CDR3 totals 13 residues. Trimming pared 0 bases from V and 4 bases from J, leaving 7 bases between. CDR3 region: CASSLAGVYGYTF. The DNA of the CDR3 is TGTGCCAGCAGCTTGGCAGGGGTCTATGGCTACACCTTC.

This rearrangement joins TRBV4-1 to TRBJ2-7; 8 bases map to TRBD2. V shed 0 bases, J shed 0 bases, and the junction held 1 base outside the gene matches. This CDR3 is 15 amino acids long. The germline CDR1 and CDR2 sequences are MGHRA and YSYEKL. CDR3 loop: CASSQEGTSSYEQYF. As DNA, the CDR3 is TGCGCCAGCAGCCAAGAGGGGACTAGCTCCTACGAGCAGTACTTC.

The chain combines TRBV9 with TRBJ1-5; D may be TRBD1 (5 bases). CDR3 size: 14 residues. V lost 7 bases, J lost 0 bases, and 11 bases lay in between. Germline V lookup: CDR1 SGDLS, CDR2 YYNGEE. Here the CDR3 reads CASSRDYSNQPQHF. In nucleotides, the CDR3 is TGTGCCAGCTCCAGGGATTATAGCAATCAGCCCCAGCATTTT.

The chain couples TRBV18 to TRBJ2-1, with D unclear. The germline V and J ends were trimmed by 2 bases and 0 bases, with 11 bases remaining between them. The CDR3 consists of 16 residues. CDR1 is KGHSH and CDR2 is LQKENI in the germline V gene. The CDR3 is CASSPELLSSYNEQFF. DNA of the CDR3: TGTGCCAGCTCACCAGAGTTATTAAGCTCCTACAATGAGCAGTTCTTC.

V usage is TRBV9 and J usage is TRBJ1-3, with D unresolved. The CDR3 loop spans 15 amino acids. Germline V lookup: CDR1 SGDLS, CDR2 YYNGEE. V dropped 3 bases and J dropped 0 bases, with 10 bases sitting between them. This CDR3 is CASSERMSSGNTIYF. CDR3 nucleotides: TGTGCCAGCAGCGAGAGGATGAGCTCTGGAAACACCATATATTTT.

Only a few counts were recorded for this clone. J is TRBJ2-1 and V is TRBV5-1; TRBD1 matches at 9 bases. The V gene end was trimmed by 0 bases and the J gene end by 8 bases; junction bases not matched to a gene: 6. This CDR3 has 15 amino acids. Germline CDR1 reads SGHRS; CDR2 reads YFSETQ. CDR3 sequence: CASSLGDREVDEQFF. CDR3 DNA: TGCGCCAGCAGCTTGGGGGACAGGGAGGTTGATGAGCAGTTCTTC.

The chain is built from TRBV7-9 and TRBJ2-3; 8 bases are shared with TRBD2. V was clipped by 4 bases and J by 5 bases; unmatched bases: 5. This CDR3 is built from 14 residues. CDR1 SEHNR and CDR2 FQNEAQ come from the germline V gene (reference sequence). CDR3 sequence (DNA): TGTGCCAGCAGCTCGAGCGGGAGTGGAGATACGCAGTATTTT. Translating it yields CASSSSGSGDTQYF.

This chain joins TRBV29-1 and TRBJ2-7, with 8 bases matching TRBD1. Looked up from germline, CDR1 is SQVTM and CDR2 is ANQGSEA. The V and J ends lost 6 bases and 4 bases, in that order; junction bases with no gene match: 8. There are 13 residues in the CDR3. CDR3 loop: CSVVDRVGYEQYF. The CDR3 DNA sequence: TGCAGCGTCGTGGACAGGGTAGGGTACGAGCAGTACTTC.